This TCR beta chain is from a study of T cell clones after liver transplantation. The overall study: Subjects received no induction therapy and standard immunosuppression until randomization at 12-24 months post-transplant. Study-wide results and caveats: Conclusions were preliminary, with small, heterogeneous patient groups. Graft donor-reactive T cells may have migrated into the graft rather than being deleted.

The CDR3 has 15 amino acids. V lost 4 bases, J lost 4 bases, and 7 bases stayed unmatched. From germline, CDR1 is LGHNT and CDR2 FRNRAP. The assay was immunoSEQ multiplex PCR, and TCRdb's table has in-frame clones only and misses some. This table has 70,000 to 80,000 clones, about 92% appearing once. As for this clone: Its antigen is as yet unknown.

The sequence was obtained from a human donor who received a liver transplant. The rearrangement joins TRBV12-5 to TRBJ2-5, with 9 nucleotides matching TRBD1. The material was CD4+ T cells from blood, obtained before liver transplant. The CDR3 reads CASGSGTGQRETQYF. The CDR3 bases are TGTGCTAGTGGTTCCGGGACAGGGCAACGAGAGACCCAGTACTTC.